This is a list of T cell receptor beta chains from one sample in a study of blood T cells in healthy people across ages. TCRdb ran MiXCR on the 5' RACE reads and lists one entry per CDR3 protein. The table includes some 930,000 distinct CDR3 sequences, 25% to 35% detected once. This same sample was also taken into another study, of T cells of mothers and their children.

Source material: blood. Every receptor here comes from a woman between 35 and 50 years old in good health. The CDR3 runs from the conserved cysteine through the conserved F or W. The D gene is left open where the match is weak. Clone size is not always given. Where it is, it says once, few, many or a class for expanded clones.

J gene: TRBJ2-7; clone size: NA; V gene: TRBV12-3/TRBV12-4; D gene: NA; CDR3 protein: CASSLGLATEQYF; CDR3 DNA: TGTGCCAGCAGTTTAGGGCTAGCGACCGAGCAGTACTTC
J gene: TRBJ1-4; clone size: NA; V gene: TRBV29-1; D gene: NA; CDR3 protein: CSVGRRATNEKLFF; CDR3 DNA: TGCAGCGTTGGGAGGCGGGCAACTAATGAAAAACTGTTTTTT
J gene: TRBJ1-1; clone size: NA; V gene: TRBV28; D gene: TRBD1; CDR3 protein: CASSGTGSMNTEAFF; CDR3 DNA: TGTGCCAGCAGTGGGACAGGGTCTATGAACACTGAAGCTTTCTTT
J gene: TRBJ2-7; clone size: many; V gene: TRBV5-1; D gene: TRBD1; CDR3 protein: CASSWGTGGIYEQYF; CDR3 DNA: TGCGCCAGCAGCTGGGGGACAGGGGGCATCTACGAGCAGTACTTC
J gene: TRBJ2-3; clone size: few; V gene: TRBV4-2; D gene: NA; CDR3 protein: CASSPLLGMGTDTQYF; CDR3 DNA: TGTGCCAGCAGCCCTCTTCTAGGGATGGGCACAGATACGCAGTATTTT
J gene: TRBJ2-1; clone size: NA; V gene: TRBV24-1; D gene: NA; CDR3 protein: CATSGFSNEQFF; CDR3 DNA: TGTGCCACCAGTGGATTCAGTAATGAGCAGTTCTTC
J gene: TRBJ2-2; clone size: once; V gene: TRBV7-2; D gene: NA; CDR3 protein: CASSLEPMDTGELFF; CDR3 DNA: TGTGCCAGCAGCTTAGAGCCCATGGACACCGGGGAGCTGTTTTTT
J gene: TRBJ2-1; clone size: many; V gene: TRBV20-1; D gene: TRBD2; CDR3 protein: CSARASGGYNEQFF; CDR3 DNA: TGCAGTGCCCGAGCTAGCGGGGGGTATAATGAGCAGTTCTTC
J gene: TRBJ2-7; clone size: many; V gene: TRBV6-2/TRBV6-3; D gene: TRBD2; CDR3 protein: CASSYSQRGFSYEQYF; CDR3 DNA: TGTGCCAGCAGTTACTCCCAGCGGGGGTTCTCCTACGAGCAGTACTTC
J gene: TRBJ2-1; clone size: many; V gene: TRBV20-1; D gene: TRBD2; CDR3 protein: CSATETRLAGGREQFF; CDR3 DNA: TGCAGTGCTACGGAAACCCGGCTAGCGGGGGGGAGGGAGCAGTTCTTC
J gene: TRBJ2-1; clone size: NA; V gene: TRBV7-2; D gene: NA; CDR3 protein: CASSLDFSVYSYNEQFF; CDR3 DNA: TGTGCCAGCAGCTTAGATTTTTCAGTTTACTCCTACAATGAGCAGTTCTTC
J gene: TRBJ1-2; clone size: NA; V gene: TRBV12-3/TRBV12-4; D gene: TRBD1; CDR3 protein: CASSSGQGERYGYTF; CDR3 DNA: TGTGCCAGCAGTTCTGGACAGGGGGAAAGATATGGCTACACCTTC
J gene: TRBJ2-5; clone size: many; V gene: TRBV28; D gene: NA; CDR3 protein: CASSTRQPQETQYF; CDR3 DNA: TGTGCCAGCAGTACTAGACAGCCCCAAGAGACCCAGTACTTC
J gene: TRBJ2-1; clone size: many; V gene: TRBV20-1; D gene: TRBD2; CDR3 protein: CSARDARTSDLIEQFF; CDR3 DNA: TGCAGTGCTAGAGATGCGCGGACTAGCGATTTAATCGAGCAGTTCTTC
J gene: TRBJ1-2; clone size: NA; V gene: TRBV28; D gene: NA; CDR3 protein: CASSNGWNGYTF; CDR3 DNA: TGTGCCAGCAGTAACGGTTGGAATGGCTACACCTTC
J gene: TRBJ2-5; clone size: few; V gene: TRBV5-1; D gene: NA; CDR3 protein: CASRSHLGETQYF; CDR3 DNA: TGCGCCAGCAGATCGCACTTAGGGGAGACCCAGTACTTC
J gene: TRBJ1-5; clone size: NA; V gene: TRBV20-1; D gene: TRBD1; CDR3 protein: CSASNGDRGGQPQHF; CDR3 DNA: TGCAGTGCTAGTAACGGTGACAGGGGGGGACAGCCCCAGCATTTT
J gene: TRBJ2-3; clone size: NA; V gene: TRBV9; D gene: TRBD1; CDR3 protein: CASSVVGQGSTDTQYF; CDR3 DNA: TGTGCCAGCAGCGTAGTTGGACAGGGAAGTACAGATACGCAGTATTTT
J gene: TRBJ1-5; clone size: few; V gene: TRBV15; D gene: TRBD1; CDR3 protein: CATSKGQGGPQHF; CDR3 DNA: TGTGCCACCAGCAAGGGACAGGGCGGGCCCCAGCATTTT
J gene: TRBJ1-1; clone size: NA; V gene: TRBV10-3; D gene: NA; CDR3 protein: CAISKRGGLNTEAFF; CDR3 DNA: TGTGCCATCAGTAAGAGGGGGGGCTTGAACACTGAAGCTTTCTTT
J gene: TRBJ2-3; clone size: NA; V gene: TRBV14; D gene: NA; CDR3 protein: CASSQATAGTQYF; CDR3 DNA: TGTGCCAGCAGCCAAGCGACAGCTGGTACGCAGTATTTT
J gene: TRBJ2-7; clone size: NA; V gene: TRBV6-2/TRBV6-3; D gene: NA; CDR3 protein: CASSYNRPGEQYF; CDR3 DNA: TGTGCCAGCAGTTATAACAGACCGGGGGAGCAGTACTTC
J gene: TRBJ2-7; clone size: few; V gene: TRBV11-2; D gene: TRBD1; CDR3 protein: CASSLGGTGHYEQYF; CDR3 DNA: TGTGCCAGCAGCTTAGGAGGGACAGGGCATTACGAGCAGTACTTC
J gene: TRBJ2-3; clone size: few; V gene: TRBV7-9; D gene: TRBD1; CDR3 protein: CASSYGTALSTDTQYF; CDR3 DNA: TGTGCCAGCAGCTACGGGACAGCTCTTAGCACAGATACGCAGTATTTT
J gene: TRBJ2-1; clone size: few; V gene: TRBV2; D gene: NA; CDR3 protein: CASSVRQIDNEQFF; CDR3 DNA: TGTGCCAGCAGTGTCCGGCAGATAGACAATGAGCAGTTCTTC
J gene: TRBJ2-5; clone size: few; V gene: TRBV20-1; D gene: NA; CDR3 protein: CSAITGSIWDQETQYF; CDR3 DNA: TGCAGTGCTATAACTGGTTCAATCTGGGACCAAGAGACCCAGTACTTC
J gene: TRBJ2-3; clone size: many; V gene: TRBV20-1; D gene: TRBD2; CDR3 protein: CSAQLAGALVDTQYF; CDR3 DNA: TGCAGTGCTCAACTAGCGGGGGCCCTGGTAGATACGCAGTATTTT
J gene: TRBJ2-3; clone size: NA; V gene: TRBV6-4; D gene: TRBD2; CDR3 protein: CASSEAGRGPGQYF; CDR3 DNA: TGTGCCAGCAGTGAAGCGGGGAGAGGTCCCGGGCAGTATTTT
J gene: TRBJ1-3; clone size: few; V gene: TRBV4-1; D gene: NA; CDR3 protein: CASSPLGVTSPGNTIYF; CDR3 DNA: TGCGCCAGCAGCCCCCTTGGAGTGACCTCCCCTGGAAACACCATATATTTT
J gene: TRBJ2-1; clone size: NA; V gene: TRBV4-3; D gene: NA; CDR3 protein: CASSQDGEISYNEQFF; CDR3 DNA: TGCGCCAGCAGCCAAGATGGGGAGATATCCTACAATGAGCAGTTCTTC
J gene: TRBJ1-1; clone size: NA; V gene: TRBV27; D gene: NA; CDR3 protein: CASSSWPGTAFF; CDR3 DNA: TGTGCCAGCAGTTCCTGGCCAGGGACTGCTTTCTTT
J gene: TRBJ1-6; clone size: NA; V gene: TRBV4-2; D gene: TRBD1; CDR3 protein: CASSQGTAGTGLYSPLHF; CDR3 DNA: TGTGCCAGCAGCCAAGGGACCGCCGGGACAGGTCTCTATTCACCCCTCCACTTT
J gene: TRBJ2-7; clone size: few; V gene: TRBV25-1; D gene: NA; CDR3 protein: CASSYPGPRDEQYF; CDR3 DNA: TGTGCCAGCAGTTATCCGGGCCCCAGGGACGAGCAGTACTTC
J gene: TRBJ2-7; clone size: NA; V gene: TRBV12-3/TRBV12-4; D gene: TRBD1; CDR3 protein: CASSYAGNRGEQYF; CDR3 DNA: TGTGCCAGCAGCTACGCTGGGAACAGGGGCGAGCAGTACTTC
J gene: TRBJ1-1; clone size: NA; V gene: TRBV25-1; D gene: TRBD1; CDR3 protein: CASSETGGTNTEAFF; CDR3 DNA: TGTGCCAGCAGTGAGACAGGGGGGACGAACACTGAAGCTTTCTTT
J gene: TRBJ2-7; clone size: many; V gene: TRBV11-2; D gene: TRBD1; CDR3 protein: CASSPTRRDRGQSYEQYF; CDR3 DNA: TGTGCCAGCAGCCCTACCCGCCGGGACAGGGGTCAATCCTACGAGCAGTACTTC
J gene: TRBJ2-1; clone size: NA; V gene: TRBV4-1; D gene: NA; CDR3 protein: CASSVGSSYNERYF; CDR3 DNA: TGCGCCAGCAGCGTCGGGAGCTCCTACAATGAGCGGTACTTC
J gene: TRBJ1-2; clone size: few; V gene: TRBV7-2; D gene: NA; CDR3 protein: CASSFFQVEKGYTF; CDR3 DNA: TGTGCCAGCAGCTTCTTTCAGGTGGAGAAAGGCTACACCTTC
J gene: TRBJ2-1; clone size: NA; V gene: TRBV24-1; D gene: NA; CDR3 protein: CATSDSVLRSYNEQFF; CDR3 DNA: TGTGCCACCAGTGATTCAGTCCTCCGCTCCTACAATGAGCAGTTCTTC
J gene: TRBJ1-2; clone size: once; V gene: TRBV7-2; D gene: TRBD1; CDR3 protein: CAGSLGLRGGYTF; CDR3 DNA: TGTGCCGGCAGCTTAGGTCTCAGGGGGGGCTACACCTTC
J gene: TRBJ1-5; clone size: NA; V gene: TRBV6-5; D gene: TRBD1; CDR3 protein: CASSQGVGGNQPQHF; CDR3 DNA: TGTGCCAGCAGCCAGGGGGTAGGGGGCAATCAGCCCCAGCATTTT
J gene: TRBJ2-1; clone size: few; V gene: TRBV6-1; D gene: NA; CDR3 protein: CASSEYAGNSNEQFF; CDR3 DNA: TGTGCCAGCAGTGAATACGCAGGGAACTCCAATGAGCAGTTCTTC
J gene: TRBJ2-5; clone size: many; V gene: TRBV4-1; D gene: NA; CDR3 protein: CASSHSSSAWETQYF; CDR3 DNA: TGCGCCAGCAGCCATTCGTCTAGCGCATGGGAGACCCAGTACTTC
J gene: TRBJ2-6; clone size: NA; V gene: TRBV20-1; D gene: NA; CDR3 protein: CSARRSGSSRANVLTF; CDR3 DNA: TGCAGTGCTAGACGGTCAGGTAGCTCTAGGGCCAACGTCCTGACTTTC
J gene: TRBJ1-3; clone size: few; V gene: TRBV29-1; D gene: NA; CDR3 protein: CSVDKGGSGNTIYF; CDR3 DNA: TGCAGCGTCGATAAAGGGGGATCTGGAAACACCATATATTTT
J gene: TRBJ2-1; clone size: NA; V gene: TRBV7-2; D gene: NA; CDR3 protein: CASSLTGVGNEQFF; CDR3 DNA: TGTGCCAGCAGCTTAACGGGGGTGGGGAATGAGCAGTTCTTC
J gene: TRBJ2-3; clone size: NA; V gene: TRBV5-1; D gene: TRBD1; CDR3 protein: CASSKAPGQGGDTQYF; CDR3 DNA: TGCGCCAGCAGCAAAGCTCCGGGACAGGGGGGAGATACGCAGTATTTT
J gene: TRBJ1-2; clone size: NA; V gene: TRBV12-3/TRBV12-4; D gene: NA; CDR3 protein: CASSIRGFNHGYTF; CDR3 DNA: TGTGCCAGCAGTATAAGAGGATTTAACCATGGCTACACCTTC
J gene: TRBJ1-2; clone size: few; V gene: TRBV29-1; D gene: NA; CDR3 protein: CSVVTGPYGYTF; CDR3 DNA: TGCAGCGTTGTAACAGGCCCTTATGGCTACACCTTC
J gene: TRBJ1-5; clone size: few; V gene: TRBV4-1; D gene: TRBD1; CDR3 protein: CASSHTITGDYSNQPQHF; CDR3 DNA: TGCGCCAGCAGCCACACAATCACAGGGGACTATAGCAATCAGCCCCAGCATTTT
J gene: TRBJ2-5; clone size: many; V gene: TRBV20-1; D gene: NA; CDR3 protein: CSASEASPAQETQYF; CDR3 DNA: TGCAGTGCTAGTGAAGCGTCGCCGGCCCAAGAGACCCAGTACTTC
J gene: TRBJ2-7; clone size: few; V gene: TRBV7-2; D gene: NA; CDR3 protein: CASSLASKYEQYF; CDR3 DNA: TGTGCCAGCAGCTTAGCTTCAAAATACGAGCAGTACTTC
J gene: TRBJ2-7; clone size: NA; V gene: TRBV11-3; D gene: NA; CDR3 protein: CASSLDGGPMDEQYF; CDR3 DNA: TGTGCCAGCAGCTTAGATGGAGGGCCTATGGACGAGCAGTACTTC
J gene: TRBJ1-2; clone size: NA; V gene: TRBV3-1; D gene: NA; CDR3 protein: CASSPTGSPGNYGYTF; CDR3 DNA: TGTGCCAGCAGCCCGACAGGTTCCCCCGGGAACTATGGCTACACCTTC
J gene: TRBJ2-1; clone size: few; V gene: TRBV27; D gene: NA; CDR3 protein: CASSLALGTEQFF; CDR3 DNA: TGTGCCAGCAGTTTAGCGTTGGGAACGGAGCAGTTCTTC
J gene: TRBJ1-4; clone size: NA; V gene: TRBV12-3/TRBV12-4; D gene: NA; CDR3 protein: CASSLGGGPNEKLFF; CDR3 DNA: TGTGCCAGCAGTTTAGGGGGAGGCCCTAATGAAAAACTGTTTTTT
J gene: TRBJ2-1; clone size: many; V gene: TRBV20-1; D gene: NA; CDR3 protein: CSARSDRPKQFF; CDR3 DNA: TGCAGTGCTAGATCGGACAGACCAAAGCAGTTCTTC
J gene: TRBJ1-2; clone size: NA; V gene: TRBV7-9; D gene: NA; CDR3 protein: CASSTTDYGYTF; CDR3 DNA: TGTGCCAGCAGCACGACAGACTATGGCTACACCTTC